This is a list of T cell receptor beta chains from one sample in a study of blood T cell repertoires in COVID-19. Sequenced by immunoSEQ multiplex PCR; TCRdb stores in-frame clones only, minus some. The sample carries about 120,000 clones, about four fifths recorded once. Sequencing used peripheral blood. These receptors came from a man aged 60 to 75 with acute or convalescent COVID-19. The CDR3 runs from the conserved cysteine through the conserved F or W.

>TRBJ2-7|13|TRBV27
CASSLSPAGLGYF
>TRBJ2-1|16|TRBV6-5
CASRYLGGSSYNEQFF
>TRBJ1-1|13|TRBV28
CASRRLEETEAFF
>TRBJ2-7|12|TRBV18
CASSPSGSEQYF
>TRBJ2-3|14|TRBV5-6
CASRRLTGTDTQYF
>TRBJ1-4|12|TRBV19
CATRRGNEKLFF
>TRBJ2-1|16|TRBV6-1
CASSGTSGRLYNEQFF
>TRBJ2-1|16|TRBV5-4
CASSLLGQGDYNEQFF
>TRBJ2-3|15|TRBV6-2/TRBV6-3
CASSSGTRGTDTQYF
>TRBJ2-3|14|TRBV21-1
CASSNTGSTDTQYF
>TRBJ2-5|12|TRBV2
CASSLSFLPQYF
>TRBJ1-6|18|TRBV7-8
CASSLSRVASSYNSPLHF
>TRBJ2-3|15|TRBV6-5
CASSYGDRDTDTQYF
>TRBJ1-1|14|TRBV5-1
CASSLGQGVTEAFF
>TRBJ2-3|14|TRBV6-6
CASSYSGLGDFEYF
>TRBJ2-2|10|TRBV19
CASSPWELFF
>TRBJ2-3|12|TRBV6-4
CASSDAGGTQYF
>TRBJ2-7|16|TRBV7-8
CASSQGSSGSSYEQYF
>TRBJ2-1|10|TRBV20-1
CSARYNEQFF
>TRBJ1-2|14|TRBV5-1
CASSFMTGGYGYTF
>TRBJ2-1|15|TRBV7-2
CASSLVLLAYNEQFF
>TRBJ2-1|14|TRBV3-1/TRBV3-2
CASSILNRGNEQFF
>TRBJ1-2|14|TRBV28
CASSLFRDRVDYTF
>TRBJ2-7|14|TRBV27
CASSSREGRDEQYF
>TRBJ1-1|17|TRBV5-8
CASPDLRQGAKNTEAFF
>TRBJ1-5|13|TRBV27
CASSFSRNQPQHF
>TRBJ2-7|18|TRBV5-1
CASRERDRTLTSSYEQYF
>TRBJ1-3|16|TRBV18
CASSTTPGNSGNTIYF
>TRBJ2-7|15|TRBV6-6
CASSHGTRGRYEQYF
>TRBJ1-1|14|TRBV28
CASSTHRGGTEAFF
>TRBJ2-7|18|TRBV7-8
CASSARYPLLAGAGRQYF
>TRBJ2-7|16|TRBV29-1
CSVEDQVTGGAYEQYF
>TRBJ2-1|15|TRBV4-2
CASSQVGTGAIEQFF
>TRBJ1-5|14|TRBV2
CASSPPEIRQPQHF
>TRBJ2-7|14|TRBV5-1
CASSLDGTPYEQYF
>TRBJ2-2|14|TRBV5-1
CASSSGQNTGELFF
>TRBJ2-3|16|TRBV28
CASSDPGQRPGDTQYF
>TRBJ1-2|14|TRBV11-2
CASSEGQANYGYTF
>TRBJ2-3|15|TRBV7-6
CASTPGSGAGDTQYF
>TRBJ1-5|14|TRBV2
CASSGPGGNQPQHF
>TRBJ2-1|13|TRBV29-1
CSARQDSYNEQFF
>TRBJ2-3|12|TRBV30
CAWSAGPDTQYF